Listed here are 14 T cell receptor beta chains from one sample, sequenced in a study of blood T cell repertoires in COVID-19. Clones were sequenced by immunoSEQ multiplex PCR, and TCRdb holds only the in-frame ones, with some missing. The table lists 400,000 or so clones, more than 80% of them singletons. The sequencing sample was made of PBMCs or T cells enriched from blood (not recorded which). The receptors here all came from a man aged 25 to 40 who had recovered from COVID-19.

The gene calls are TRBV6-6 and TRBJ2-2, with D maybe TRBD2 (6 bases). The V and J ends lost 7 bases and 1 base respectively, with 10 bases between them. The germline V gene encodes CDR1 MNHNY and CDR2 SVGAGI (reference sequence). There are 14 residues in the CDR3. The CDR3 DNA is TGTGCCAGCATCCTTAGCGGGAACACCGGGGAGCTGTTTTTT. This sequence encodes CASILSGNTGELFF.

The J gene is TRBJ2-5, the V gene TRBV18; TRBD2 might be the D (5 bases). The V and J ends lost 0 bases and 2 bases respectively, with 10 bases between them. The germline gives CDR1 KGHSH, CDR2 LQKENI. CDR3 length: 15 amino acids. CDR3: CASSPPSTGQETQYF. In DNA, the CDR3 is TGTGCCAGCTCACCACCGTCCACGGGGCAAGAGACCCAGTACTTC.

This sequence joins TRBV18 and TRBJ1-1; tentatively, D is TRBD1 (6 bases). The CDR3 contains 15 residues. In germline, CDR1 is KGHSH, CDR2 LQKENI. V lost 3 bases to trimming and J lost 2 bases, with 13 bases between them. This chain's CDR3 is CASSPSTGGNTEAFF. As DNA, the CDR3 is TGTGCCAGCTCACCTTCGACAGGCGGTAACACTGAAGCTTTCTTT. The variable domain in full, completed from reference TRBV18 and TRBJ1-1, reads NAGVMQNPRHLVRRRGQEARLRCSPMKGHSHVYWYRQLPEEGLKFMVYLQKENIIDESGMPKERFSAEFPKEGPSILRIQQVVRGDSAAYFCASSPSTGGNTEAFFGQGTRLTVV.

This clone turned up a few times. The V and J genes are TRBV7-9 and TRBJ2-2; TRBD2 matches 7 bases. This CDR3 has 16 amino acids. CDR1 is SEHNR, CDR2 FQNEAQ, per germline (reference sequence). V dropped 3 bases and J dropped 1; count of bases not matched to a gene: 5. The CDR3 here is CASSLFGGKNTGELFF. The CDR3, as DNA: TGTGCCAGCAGCTTGTTCGGGGGGAAGAACACCGGGGAGCTGTTTTTT.

CDR3 nucleotides: TGTGCCAGCAGTGAAGATCGAGCGTTCAACTCCTACGAGCAGTACTTC. Its protein product is CASSEDRAFNSYEQYF. The V and J genes are TRBV6-1 and TRBJ2-7; no clear D gene. CDR3 length: 16 amino acids. CDR1 is MNHNS, CDR2 SASEGT, per germline. Between the trimmed V and J ends, which lost 1 base and 0 bases, there was a span of 13 bases.

The rearrangement links TRBV7-9 to TRBJ2-7, with 8 bases matching TRBD2. This CDR3 contains 15 residues. Germline V gives CDR1 SEHNR, CDR2 FQNEAQ (reference sequence). The trim removed 0 bases at V and 5 bases at J, leaving 6 bases unmatched. In DNA form, the CDR3 reads TGTGCCAGCAGCTTAGCGGTTACTAGCGGCAACGAGCAGTACTTC. It codes for CASSLAVTSGNEQYF.

The chain combines TRBV12-3 or TRBV12-4 with TRBJ2-7, with TRBD1 matching over 7 bases. Trimming took 4 bases from V and 6 from J; bases not matched to a gene: 0. This CDR3 region has 11 residues. The CDR3 sequence is CASSSGGEQYF. The CDR3 DNA is TGTGCCAGCAGTTCAGGGGGCGAGCAGTACTTC.

This rearrangement joins TRBV10-3 to TRBJ1-1; TRBD1 is a possible D gene (6 bases). The V gene lost 6 bases and the J gene lost 1 base, with 9 bases spanning the gap. This CDR3 comprises 13 residues. Germline assignment: CDR1 ENHRY and CDR2 SYGVKD. The CDR3 DNA sequence: TGTGCCATCAGGTCGACAGGGAACACTGAAGCTTTCTTT. Its protein is CAIRSTGNTEAFF.

This chain connects TRBV29-1 to TRBJ2-1; perhaps TRBD2 as D (5 bases). The CDR3 runs 12 residues. Trimming removed 8 bases at V and 7 bases at J, with 15 bases between. Germline V gene sequence: CDR1 SQVTM, CDR2 ANQGSEA. The CDR3 bases are TGCAGCTCATTCCTGGACTTGAATGAGCAGTTCTTC. Its protein is CSSFLDLNEQFF.

The chain combines TRBV21-1 with TRBJ2-5; the D call of TRBD2 is as the table states it, not checked on the DNA. TRBV21-1 represents a pseudogene. CDR3 length: 15 residues. The CDR3 here is CASSWLAGDQETQYF. CDR3 bases: TGTGCCAGCAGCTGGCTAGCGGGAGACCAAGAGACCCAGTACTTC.

The chain combines TRBV28 with TRBJ2-1; TRBD1 matches at 9 bases. The V gene's germline CDR1 is MDHEN and CDR2 SYDVKM. V lost 6 bases to trimming and J lost 2 bases; unmatched junction nucleotides: 5. The length of the CDR3 is 15 residues. The CDR3 sequence is CASSHWTGAYNEQFF. The CDR3 DNA reads as TGTGCCAGCAGCCATTGGACAGGGGCCTACAATGAGCAGTTCTTC.

The chain employs TRBV5-1 and TRBJ1-2; no definite D call. Germline V gene lookup returns CDR1 SGHRS and CDR2 YFSETQ. The CDR3 sequence is 13 residues long. The V end lost 0 bases, the J end lost 4 bases, and 7 bases lay between the germline ends. The CDR3 DNA follows: TGCGCCAGCAGCTTGGCAACAGCCTATGGCTACACCTTC. Amino acids: CASSLATAYGYTF.

The CDR3 nucleotides read TGCGCCAGCAGTGAGCCGGACCCCGGGGGTTCACCCCTCCACTTT. Its translation: CASSEPDPGGSPLHF. The chain carries TRBV10-2 and TRBJ1-6; D possibly corresponds to TRBD1 (5 bases). CDR3 size: 15 residues. V lost 2 bases to trimming and J lost 9 bases, with 14 bases between them. CDR1 is WSHSY and CDR2 is SAAADI in the germline V gene.

J is TRBJ2-1 and V is TRBV5-6; TRBD1 agrees at 7 bases. V shed 2 bases and J 8 bases; nucleotides not matched to a gene: 13. The CDR3 length is 16 residues. Germline V gene sequence: CDR1 SGHDT, CDR2 YYEEEE. This chain's CDR3 is CASSLDVGGALYEQFF. The DNA of the CDR3 is TGTGCCAGCAGCTTAGATGTAGGGGGCGCATTGTATGAGCAGTTCTTC.